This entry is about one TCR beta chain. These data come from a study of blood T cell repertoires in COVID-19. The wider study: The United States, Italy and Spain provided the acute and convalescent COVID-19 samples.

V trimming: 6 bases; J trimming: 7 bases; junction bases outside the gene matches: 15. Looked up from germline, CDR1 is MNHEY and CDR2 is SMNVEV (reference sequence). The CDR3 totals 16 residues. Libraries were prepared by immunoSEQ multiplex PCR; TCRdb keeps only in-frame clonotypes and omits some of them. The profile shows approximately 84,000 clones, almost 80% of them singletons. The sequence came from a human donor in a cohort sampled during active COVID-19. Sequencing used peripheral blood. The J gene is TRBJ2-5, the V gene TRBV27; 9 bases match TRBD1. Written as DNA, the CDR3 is TGTGCCAGCAGCCCACACTCAACCTCGGGACAGGGGACCCAGTACTTC. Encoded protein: CASSPHSTSGQGTQYF.